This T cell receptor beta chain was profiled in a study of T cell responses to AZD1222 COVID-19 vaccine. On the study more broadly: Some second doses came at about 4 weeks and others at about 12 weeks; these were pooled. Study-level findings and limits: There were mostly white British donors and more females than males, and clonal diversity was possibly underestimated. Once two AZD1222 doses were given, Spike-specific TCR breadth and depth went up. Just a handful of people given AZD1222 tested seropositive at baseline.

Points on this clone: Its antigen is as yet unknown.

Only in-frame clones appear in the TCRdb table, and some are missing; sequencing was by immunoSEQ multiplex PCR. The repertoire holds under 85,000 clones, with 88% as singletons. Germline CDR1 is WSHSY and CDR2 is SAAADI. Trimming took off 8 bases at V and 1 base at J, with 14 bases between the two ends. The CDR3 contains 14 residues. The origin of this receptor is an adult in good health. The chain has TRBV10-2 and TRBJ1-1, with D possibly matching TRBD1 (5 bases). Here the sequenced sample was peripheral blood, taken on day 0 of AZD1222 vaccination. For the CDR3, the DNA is TGCGCCAGCCAAGGATCGACAGAGAACACTGAAGCTTTCTTT. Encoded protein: CASQGSTENTEAFF.